The source of this T cell receptor (beta chain) is a study of blood T cells in healthy people across ages. Per sample, no less than 5 micrograms of total RNA were extracted. A second about 7 to 12 cycle PCR used barcoded and J-beta primers. TCRdb processed the 5' RACE reads anew with MiXCR; each CDR3 protein has one entry. The sample carries about a million distinct CDR3 sequences, roughly 50% recorded once. The receptor was derived from a woman aged 60-75 years in good health. The sample taken for sequencing was blood.

The CDR3 spells CASSVASDQYEQYF. The CDR3 DNA sequence: TGTGCCAGCAGCGTAGCCTCGGACCAATACGAGCAGTACTTC. J is TRBJ2-7 and V is TRBV9; no clear D gene. Trimming left V 0 bases short and J 4 bases short, with 11 bases between. The CDR3 runs to 14 residues. The germline CDR1 and CDR2 sequences are SGDLS and YYNGEE.